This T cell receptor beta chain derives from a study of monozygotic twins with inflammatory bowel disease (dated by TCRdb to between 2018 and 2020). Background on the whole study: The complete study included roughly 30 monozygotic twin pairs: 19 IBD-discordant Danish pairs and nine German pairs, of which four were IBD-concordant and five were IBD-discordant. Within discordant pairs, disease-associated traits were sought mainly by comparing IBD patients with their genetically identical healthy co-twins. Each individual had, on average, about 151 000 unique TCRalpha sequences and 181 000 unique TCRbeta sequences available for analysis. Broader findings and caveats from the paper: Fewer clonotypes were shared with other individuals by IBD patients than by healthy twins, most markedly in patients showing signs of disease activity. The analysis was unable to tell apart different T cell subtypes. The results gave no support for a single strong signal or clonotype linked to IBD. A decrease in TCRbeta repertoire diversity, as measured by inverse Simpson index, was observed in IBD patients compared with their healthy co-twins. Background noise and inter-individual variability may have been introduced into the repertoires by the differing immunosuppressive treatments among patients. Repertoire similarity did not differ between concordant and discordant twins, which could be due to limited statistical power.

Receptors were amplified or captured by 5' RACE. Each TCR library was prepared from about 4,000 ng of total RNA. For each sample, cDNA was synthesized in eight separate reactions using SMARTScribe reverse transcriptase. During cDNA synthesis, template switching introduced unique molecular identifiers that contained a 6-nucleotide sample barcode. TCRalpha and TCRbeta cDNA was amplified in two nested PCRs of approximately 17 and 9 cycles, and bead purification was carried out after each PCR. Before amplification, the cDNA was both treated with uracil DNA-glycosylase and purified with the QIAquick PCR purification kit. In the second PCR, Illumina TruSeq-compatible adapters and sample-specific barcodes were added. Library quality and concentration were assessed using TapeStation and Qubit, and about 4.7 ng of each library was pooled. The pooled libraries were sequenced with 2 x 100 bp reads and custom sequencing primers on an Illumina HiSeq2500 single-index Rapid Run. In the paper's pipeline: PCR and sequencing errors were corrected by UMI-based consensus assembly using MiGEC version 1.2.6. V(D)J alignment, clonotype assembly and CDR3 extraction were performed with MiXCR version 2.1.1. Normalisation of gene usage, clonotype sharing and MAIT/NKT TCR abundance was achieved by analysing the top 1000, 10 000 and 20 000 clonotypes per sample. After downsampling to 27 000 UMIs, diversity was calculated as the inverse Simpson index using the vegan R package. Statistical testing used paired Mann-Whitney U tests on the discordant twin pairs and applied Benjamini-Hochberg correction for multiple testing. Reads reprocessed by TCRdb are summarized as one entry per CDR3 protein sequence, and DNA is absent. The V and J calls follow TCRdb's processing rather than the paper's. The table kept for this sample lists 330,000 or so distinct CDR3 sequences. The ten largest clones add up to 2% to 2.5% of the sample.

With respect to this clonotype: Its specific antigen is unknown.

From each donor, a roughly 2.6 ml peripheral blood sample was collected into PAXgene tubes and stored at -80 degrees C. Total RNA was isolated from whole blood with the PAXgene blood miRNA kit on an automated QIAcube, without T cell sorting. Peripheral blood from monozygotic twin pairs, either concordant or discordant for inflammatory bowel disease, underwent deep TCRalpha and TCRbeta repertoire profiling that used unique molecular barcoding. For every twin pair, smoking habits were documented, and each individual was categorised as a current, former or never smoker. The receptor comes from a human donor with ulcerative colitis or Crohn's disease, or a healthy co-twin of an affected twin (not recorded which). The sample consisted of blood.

CDR3 protein: CASSHSRENPYQETQYF. Rearrangement joined TRBV4-1 to TRBJ2-5; lacking DNA, the TRBD2 call made by TCRdb goes unchecked. Measured from the cysteine to the phenylalanine, the CDR3 is 17 residues long. The DNA is unrecorded. Reading the germline V gene gives CDR1 MGHRA and CDR2 YSYEKL.